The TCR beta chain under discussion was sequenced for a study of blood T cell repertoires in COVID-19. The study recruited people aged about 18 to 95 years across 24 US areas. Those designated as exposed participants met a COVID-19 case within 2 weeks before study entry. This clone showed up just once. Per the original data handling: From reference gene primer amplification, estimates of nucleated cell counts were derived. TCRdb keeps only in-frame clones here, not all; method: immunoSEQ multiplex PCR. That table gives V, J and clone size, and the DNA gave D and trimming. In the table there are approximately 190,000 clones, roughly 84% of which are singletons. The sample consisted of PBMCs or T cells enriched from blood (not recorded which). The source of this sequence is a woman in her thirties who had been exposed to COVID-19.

The CDR3 reads CASSEDTTYEQYF. The CDR3 region has the DNA TGCGCCAGCAGTGAGGACACCACCTACGAGCAGTACTTC. The chain has TRBV10-1 and TRBJ2-7; no reliable D call. The length of the CDR3 is 13 residues. Germline V gene sequence: CDR1 WNHNN, CDR2 SYGVQD (reference sequence). V shed 2 bases and J shed 2 bases, with 7 bases lying between them.